This TCR beta chain was recorded in a study of blood T cells in healthy people across ages. PCR was performed a second time for 7 to 11 cycles using a sample-barcoded 5' primer and a J-beta primer mix. CDR3-containing paired-end reads numbered at least 2.5 million in each sample. In TCRdb, the 5' RACE reads were re-called with MiXCR into one record per CDR3 protein. This table holds nearly 800,000 distinct CDR3 sequences, roughly 25% found once. Study-wide results and limits: No conclusive comparison of naive versus antigen-experienced cells was possible with unsorted PBMCs. The donors' CMV status was not determined, possibly confounding changes in expanded clonotypes.

This CDR3 is built from 13 residues. Germline V lookup: CDR1 SSHAT, CDR2 FNYEAQ (reference sequence). To note about this clonotype: The antigen is unknown. One junction end disagrees with the germline gene, perhaps due to a read error.

The same specimen was also included in a second study, on T cells of mothers and their children. That report adds: During the second PCR, the M1S primer introduced sample barcodes along with 2-4 random nucleotides.

Material for sequencing was blood. The chain links TRBV7-7 to TRBJ2-1; D ambiguous. Near its end, the DNA agrees better with TRBJ2-5, so the J call may be wrong. The TCR originated in a boy between 10 and 17 years old in good health. This chain's CDR3 is CASSLGFRETQYF. The CDR3 region has the DNA TGTGCTAGCAGCTTAGGTTTTAGGGAGACCCAGTACTTC.